This entry concerns a single T cell receptor beta chain. The specificity of this receptor is unknown. No quality values exist for individual bases; no much larger clone is one base distant. The germline V end is reduced by 2 bases and the J end by 9 bases; junction bases left unmatched: 10. CDR1 and CDR2 were assigned from the germline V gene as SNHLY and FYNNEI. The cysteine opens and the phenylalanine closes a CDR3 of 16 amino acids. Of all the DNA, just the CDR3 is kept, 48 bases in frame from base 1. In the prospective study, participants were roughly 18 to 90 years old, resided in about two dozen geographic areas of the United States, and were enrolled through a virtual design. To assign participants to cohorts, the prospective study relied on clinical history that participants themselves reported in a screening survey and a study questionnaire. For ImmuneRACE Cohort 3, a participant was defined as recovered based on two consecutive negative NP/OP PCR tests, clearance by a healthcare professional, or resolution of symptoms. Each participant in the prospective study had whole blood, serum and a nasopharyngeal or oropharyngeal swab collected by mobile phlebotomists. Over a roughly 2-month period, participants in the prospective study had the option of providing additional blood draws and questionnaires. Prospective study blood samples were shipped either frozen or at room temperature before DNA extraction.

This sample was taken from a study of blood T cell repertoires in COVID-19 (dated by TCRdb to about 2020). Looking at the study overall: Samples from collaborators originated in the United States, Italy and Spain and spanned both the acute and convalescent phases of COVID-19. The material from the prospective study consisted of cDNA or gDNA derived from T cells, B-cell-depleted T cells, or PBMCs. Subjects who had been exposed to COVID-19, were actively infected with it, or had recovered from it provided the deeply sampled blood TCRbeta repertoires that made up the dataset. The repertoires were made available in a free public database intended to serve as a resource for research on the immune response to SARS-CoV-2. Samples were obtained from the ongoing ImmuneRACE study (first 160 participants) and from 1,000 to 1,500 subjects provided by 6 global collaborators. A de-identified subject ID, COVID-19 status, age in years and sex were almost always included in the sample metadata. Where HLA class I and class II types were available, the types were taken from metadata supplied by the sample provider, not from assay-based typing.

The full study reports these points: Clinical and demographic metadata were provided uncurated, with the amount varying by source and participant.

The immunoSEQ Assay, a bias-controlled multiplex PCR, was used to amplify TCRbeta CDR3 regions from genomic DNA. The authors' pipeline ran thus. The number of nucleated cells in each sample was estimated from the amplification of reference gene primers within the assay. To quantify the absolute abundance of each unique TCRbeta CDR3 rearrangement, sequence reads were collapsed and filtered. For each sample, productive Simpson clonality was calculated as the square root of Simpson's diversity index across productive rearrangements. The table comes from immuneACCESS by way of TCRdb, which keeps in-frame sequences with V and J called. Part of the clones is missing from these tables; in studies checked, under half for an unresolved V gene and the rest for unknown reasons. V, J and clone size derive from that table, while D and trimming were established from the DNA sequence. For this sample there are 150,000 to 200,000 clones; roughly 90% appear just once. 6% to 8.5% of the sample is taken by the ten largest.

Sample: PBMCs or T cells enriched from blood (not recorded which). This sequence was found in a woman aged 50 to 65 who had recovered from COVID-19. In this chain, TRBV2 is recombined with TRBJ1-6, with 7 bases aligning to TRBD1. The CDR3 in this case is CASSERQGMGGSPLHF. Here is the DNA: TGTGCCAGCAGTGAACGACAGGGAATGGGAGGTTCACCCCTCCACTTT.